A single sample gave rise to the 29 T cell receptor beta chains below, sequenced in a study of beta chain features in type 1 diabetes. Reverse transcription of all isolated RNA meant that expressed TCRB transcripts were sequenced. TCRdb's table, derived via immunoSEQ multiplex PCR, lists solely in-frame clones and lacks some. The sample holds 200,000 to 250,000 clones, around a quarter seen once. Sequencing was carried out using central memory CD4+ T cells from blood. The receptors shown here come from a man aged 25-45 years in good health.

In its sample, this clone was seen a few times. This sequence joins TRBV6-4 and TRBJ2-4; TRBD2 aligns across 9 bases. CDR1 is MRHNA, CDR2 SNTAGT, per germline. Unmatched junction bases numbered 8, after V lost 6 bases and J lost 2 bases. This CDR3 spans 16 amino acids. The CDR3 loop is CASREVTSGPKNIQYF. CDR3 coding DNA: TGTGCCAGCAGGGAGGTGACTAGCGGACCCAAAAACATTCAGTACTTC.

This clone was seen many times. J is TRBJ1-1 and V is TRBV7-9; D call uncertain. The CDR3 sequence is 14 residues long. With 6 bases removed from V and 6 bases from J, the gap between germline ends came to 17 bases. The germline gives CDR1 SEHNR, CDR2 FQNEAQ (reference sequence). In nucleotides, the CDR3 is TGTGCCAGCAGGTGGTTCGACGGTGAGCCTGAAGCTTTCTTT. Its protein product is CASRWFDGEPEAFF. Combining the CDR3 with reference TRBV7-9 and TRBJ1-1 gives the whole variable domain DTGVSQNPRHKITKRGQNVTFRCDPISEHNRLYWYRQTLGQGPEFLTYFQNEAQLEKSRLLSDRFSAERPKGSFSTLEIQRTEQGDSAMYLCASRWFDGEPEAFFGQGTRLTVV.

The rearrangement joins TRBV9 to TRBJ2-7; D is unclear. With 6 bases removed from V and 0 bases from J, the gap between germline ends came to 13 bases. The germline V gene encodes CDR1 SGDLS and CDR2 YYNGEE. The CDR3 loop spans 14 amino acids. The CDR3 here is CASMNGLSSYEQYF. CDR3 in DNA: TGTGCCAGCATGAACGGCCTATCCTCCTACGAGCAGTACTTC.

The gene calls are TRBV29-1 and TRBJ2-7; 7 nucleotides align to TRBD1. Per the germline V gene, CDR1 is SQVTM and CDR2 is ANQGSEA. Germline trimming cut 7 bases from V and 1 base from J; bases unmatched to any gene: 1. The CDR3 has 11 amino acids. The CDR3 nucleotides read TGCAGCGGGGGACAGTCCTACGAGCAGTACTTC. This translates into CSGGQSYEQYF.

The V call is TRBV18, the J call TRBJ2-6; D tentatively fits TRBD1 or TRBD2 (5 bases each). The CDR3 loop spans 18 amino acids. CDR1 is KGHSH and CDR2 is LQKENI in the germline V gene. Trimming shortened V by 4 bases and J by 4 bases, and 20 bases separated the two germline ends. The CDR3 bases are TGTGCCAGCTCACACCCGGGACGCCTTTTTACCGGGGCCAACGTCCTGACTTTC. Amino acid sequence: CASSHPGRLFTGANVLTF.

As DNA, the CDR3 is TGTGCCAGCAGCTTAGGGGCTGTCTCTGGAAACACCATATATTTT. It is translated as CASSLGAVSGNTIYF. This sequence joins TRBV7-2 and TRBJ1-3; no firm D call. Germline assignment: CDR1 SGHTA and CDR2 FQGNSA. The V and J ends lost 1 base and 0 bases respectively, with 7 bases between them. CDR3 length equals 15 residues. Looking up the rest from reference TRBV7-2 and TRBJ1-3 gives the full variable domain: GAGVSQSPSNKVTEKGKDVELRCDPISGHTALYWYRQSLGQGLEFLIYFQGNSAPDKSGLPSDRFSAERTGGSVSTLTIQRTQQEDSAVYLCASSLGAVSGNTIYFGEGSWLTVV.

This clone was picked up many times. The rearrangement joins TRBV23-1 to TRBJ2-1, with TRBD1 matching 9 bases. TRBV23-1 is noted as an ORF with a role that remains uncertain. The junction had 10 bases not matched to a gene; V was cut back by 2 bases and J by 8 bases. CDR3 length equals 16 residues. CDR3 nucleotide sequence: TGCGCCAGCAGTCAACCGACAGGGGGAACACTCGATGAGCAGTTCTTC. It encodes CASSQPTGGTLDEQFF.

This clone was counted only a few times. A much larger clone differs by one base, so this may be a read error. The gene calls are TRBV14 and TRBJ2-7; 13 nucleotides match TRBD2. Germline loops: CDR1 SGHDN, CDR2 FVKESK. This CDR3 region has 17 residues. V shed 1 base and J 0 bases; nucleotides not matched to a gene: 3. CDR3 loop: CASSQGLAGGPSYEQYF. The CDR3 DNA follows: TGTGCCAGCAGCCAAGGACTAGCGGGAGGCCCCTCCTACGAGCAGTACTTC.

V is TRBV30 and J is TRBJ2-5; 14 positions match TRBD2. The CDR3 totals 15 residues. Germline V lookup: CDR1 GTSNPN, CDR2 SVGIG (reference sequence). After removal of 3 bases from V and 5 bases from J, the junction contained 5 bases not matched to a gene. The CDR3, as DNA: TGTGCCTGGAGGAAGGGACTAGCGGGAGTCGAGACCCAGTACTTC. It encodes CAWRKGLAGVETQYF.

The sample holds a few counts of this clone. This chain connects TRBV7-2 to TRBJ2-1, with D unresolved. The CDR3 totals 12 residues. Germline V gene data show CDR1 as SGHTA and CDR2 as FQGNSA. The V end was cut by 2 bases, the J end by 8 bases, with 7 bases between. The CDR3 DNA sequence: TGTGCCAGCAGCTTAAATTTGTATGAGCAGTTCTTC. Translation: CASSLNLYEQFF.

CDR3 sequence: CASSQLDRASDTQYF. CDR3 nucleotides: TGCGCCAGCAGCCAGTTGGACAGGGCTTCAGATACGCAGTATTTT. J is TRBJ2-3 and V is TRBV4-1; TRBD1 matches at 8 bases. The germline gives CDR1 MGHRA, CDR2 YSYEKL. CDR3 length: 15 residues. V gave up 3 bases and J gave up 4 bases; unmatched junction bases: 6.

This clone showed up just a few times. The rearrangement uses TRBV10-2 and TRBJ2-7; the D is unclear. The germline V and J ends were trimmed by 2 bases and 3 bases, with 5 bases remaining between them. Germline V CDR1 and CDR2: WSHSY, SAAADI. CDR3 size: 12 residues. CDR3 in amino acids: CASSELGYEQYF. The DNA for the CDR3 is TGCGCCAGCAGTGAGCTCGGCTACGAGCAGTACTTC.

This sequence joins TRBV7-9 and TRBJ2-5; D is undetermined. The CDR3 loop spans 13 amino acids. Germline V gene sequence: CDR1 SEHNR, CDR2 FQNEAQ (reference sequence). V lost 1 base and J lost 4, with 7 bases in between. The CDR3: CASSLGVRETQYF. The CDR3 DNA follows: TGTGCCAGCAGCTTAGGTGTGAGAGAGACCCAGTACTTC.

The CDR3 protein is CASNYRDSRNSPLHF. The CDR3 DNA follows: TGTGCCAGCAACTACCGGGACTCCCGGAATTCACCCCTCCACTTT. V is TRBV5-4 and J is TRBJ1-6, with D tentatively TRBD1 (5 bases). The CDR3 is 15 residues long. In germline, CDR1 is SGHNT, CDR2 YYREEE (reference sequence). V shed 6 bases and J shed 7 bases, with 17 bases lying between them.

This clone was seen only a few times. V usage is TRBV2 and J usage is TRBJ2-4, with a weak D call TRBD2 (6 bases). With 7 bases removed from V and 4 bases from J, the gap between germline ends came to 17 bases. Germline V gene data show CDR1 as SNHLY and CDR2 as FYNNEI. The CDR3 sequence is 15 residues long. The CDR3 bases are TGTGCCAGCACCGGACGGGGCGCGGGGAAAAACATTCAGTACTTC. It codes for CASTGRGAGKNIQYF.

The chain links TRBV5-4 to TRBJ2-5, with 9 bases that match TRBD2. V lost 3 bases, J lost 4 bases, and 7 bases stayed unmatched. The CDR3 extends over 15 amino acids. The germline V gene has CDR1 SGHNT and CDR2 YYREEE (reference sequence). The CDR3 region has the DNA TGTGCCAGCAGCTGGAAAGCGGGAGGTTCAGAGACCCAGTACTTC. Protein product: CASSWKAGGSETQYF.

This clone has only a few counts. This chain joins TRBV5-1 and TRBJ1-5, with 8 positions matching TRBD1. The CDR3 has 15 amino acids. J gave up 1 base and V 4 bases, and 4 bases lay outside the gene matches. The germline CDR1 and CDR2 sequences are SGHRS and YFSETQ. The CDR3 region has the DNA TGCGCCAGCAGCCCCGGACAGGGAAGCAATCAGCCCCAGCATTTT. Translating gives CASSPGQGSNQPQHF.

In this sample, this clone turned up a few times. The chain couples TRBV6-5 to TRBJ2-5; D is ambiguous. This CDR3 comprises 14 residues. Between the trimmed V and J ends, which lost 7 bases and 5 bases, there was a span of 17 bases. Germline V CDR1 and CDR2: MNHEY, SVGAGI. The CDR3 protein is CASIKGYPTETQYF. The CDR3 DNA is TGTGCCAGCATAAAGGGTTACCCTACGGAGACCCAGTACTTC.

This clone was picked up a small number of times. The chain links TRBV5-1 to TRBJ2-1; perhaps TRBD1 as D (5 bases). Between the trimmed V and J ends, which lost 4 bases and 7 bases, there was a span of 15 bases. This CDR3 is built from 14 residues. Germline V gene lookup returns CDR1 SGHRS and CDR2 YFSETQ. The CDR3 loop reads CASSRTSVGNEQFF. CDR3 sequence (DNA): TGCGCCAGCAGCCGGACAAGCGTAGGGAATGAGCAGTTCTTC.

The gene calls are TRBV13 and TRBJ2-5; a weak D match, TRBD2 (6 bases). The CDR3 length is 15 residues. The germline V gene has CDR1 PRHDT and CDR2 FYEKMQ (reference sequence). V was cut by 7 bases and J by 5 bases, with 20 bases left in between. The CDR3 protein is CASTSSGEAGETQYF. The CDR3, as DNA: TGTGCCAGCACCTCAAGTGGGGAGGCAGGGGAGACCCAGTACTTC.

This clone was seen a few times. The CDR3 nucleotides are TGCAGCGTTGTGCTAGCGGGAAGCTACGAGCAGTACTTC. This codes for CSVVLAGSYEQYF. The rearrangement links TRBV29-1 to TRBJ2-7, with 9 nucleotides matching TRBD2. V was clipped by 4 bases and J by 3 bases; unmatched bases: 4. The germline CDR1 and CDR2 sequences are SQVTM and ANQGSEA. The CDR3 contains 13 residues.

The CDR3 DNA reads as TGTGCCTGGAGTGGACAGGTAGCCAGTCTTGGCTACACCTTC. Its protein product is CAWSGQVASLGYTF. The J gene is TRBJ1-2, the V gene TRBV30; maybe TRBD1 (6 bases). This CDR3 spans 14 amino acids. Germline CDR1 and CDR2: GTSNPN and SVGIG (reference sequence). Trimming pared 1 base from V and 7 bases from J, leaving 16 bases between. Full variable domain (remainder filled in from reference TRBV30 and TRBJ1-2): SQTIHQWPATLVQPVGSPLSLECTVEGTSNPNLYWYRQAAGRGLQLLFYSVGIGQISSEVPQNLSASRPQDRQFILSSKKLLLSDSGFYLCAWSGQVASLGYTFGSGTRLTVV.

This clone has only a few counts. CDR3: CASSLGAERLTDTQYF. CDR3 sequence (DNA): TGTGCCAGCAGCTTAGGAGCTGAGAGGTTGACAGATACGCAGTATTTT. J is TRBJ2-3 and V is TRBV11-2; no reliable D call. This CDR3 is 16 amino acids long. The germline gives CDR1 SGHAT, CDR2 FQNNGV. Between the trimmed V and J ends, which lost 1 base and 3 bases, there was a span of 14 bases.

The sample holds a few counts of this clone. The V and J genes are TRBV11-2 and TRBJ1-1, with TRBD1 matching over 7 bases. This CDR3 region has 15 residues. Germline assignment: CDR1 SGHAT and CDR2 FQNNGV. The junction had 7 bases not matched to a gene; V was cut back by 1 base and J by 5 bases. CDR3: CASSLVAGGGTEAFF. CDR3 bases: TGTGCCAGCAGCTTAGTGGCAGGGGGTGGAACTGAAGCTTTCTTT.

The chain uses TRBV30 and TRBJ2-3; D remains unclear. The CDR3 is made up of 15 amino acids. CDR1 is GTSNPN, CDR2 SVGIG, per germline (reference sequence). V gave up 4 bases and J gave up 5 bases, with 19 bases separating them. This CDR3 is CAWTSTERWEDTQYF. Written as DNA, the CDR3 is TGTGCCTGGACGTCAACGGAGAGGTGGGAAGATACGCAGTATTTT.

The rearrangement links TRBV30 to TRBJ2-5, with D possibly matching TRBD2 (5 bases). Germline CDR1 reads GTSNPN; CDR2 reads SVGIG (reference sequence). The CDR3 is 12 residues long. Trimming removed 3 bases from V and 4 bases from J, with 9 bases in between. The CDR3 DNA reads TGTGCCTGGAGGCCGGCGGGAGAGACCCAGTACTTC. It yields the protein CAWRPAGETQYF.

The chain joins TRBV7-2 to TRBJ2-1; 7 bases are shared with TRBD2. The CDR3 is 16 residues long. With V trimmed by 1 base and J by 0 bases, 3 bases remained unmatched. The germline V gene encodes CDR1 SGHTA and CDR2 FQGNSA. This CDR3 reads CASSLGLAVSYNEQFF. The CDR3 DNA reads as TGTGCCAGCAGCTTAGGCCTAGCGGTCTCCTACAATGAGCAGTTCTTC.

This clone was picked up a small number of times. The chain has TRBV11-2 and TRBJ2-2, with TRBD2 matching over 10 bases. CDR3 size: 16 residues. J lost 3 bases, V lost 8 bases, and 9 bases had no gene match. The germline V gene has CDR1 SGHAT and CDR2 FQNNGV. CDR3 protein: CASCPHSGRDTGELFF. The CDR3 coding sequence is TGTGCCAGCTGCCCGCACAGCGGGAGGGACACCGGGGAGCTGTTTTTT.

The chain is built from TRBV9 and TRBJ1-1, with D hard to call. This CDR3 is 14 amino acids long. The V and J ends lost 2 bases and 1 base respectively, with 9 bases between them. CDR1 and CDR2 from the germline V gene are SGDLS and YYNGEE. CDR3 in amino acids: CASSVGSENTEAFF. CDR3 sequence (DNA): TGTGCCAGCAGCGTGGGCAGCGAGAACACTGAAGCTTTCTTT.